This T cell receptor (beta chain) was profiled in a study of prognosis after radiotherapy for stage I lung cancer. This clonotype has a count of ten or more. Germline loops: CDR1 MNHNS, CDR2 SASEGT. This CDR3 has 14 amino acids. The V and J ends lost 9 bases and 2 bases respectively, with 17 bases between them. Genomic DNA was subjected to two-round multiplex PCR for amplification of TCR beta CDR3. Round-one PCR had primers specific to each TRBV and TRBJ gene. A single record per CDR3 protein comes from TCRdb applying MiXCR to the multiplex PCR reads. This table has just under 20,000 distinct CDR3 sequences, about 26% appearing once.

The chain couples TRBV6-1 to TRBJ2-7; D may be TRBD2 (6 bases). The sequencing here drew on PBMCs, taken before or after stereotactic body radiation therapy (not recorded which). The receptor comes from a donor over 45 with non-small cell lung cancer. CDR3 DNA sequence: TGTGCCAGTAGCCCTCGGGACTCGCCCTACGAGCAGTACTTC. Translating it yields CASSPRDSPYEQYF.